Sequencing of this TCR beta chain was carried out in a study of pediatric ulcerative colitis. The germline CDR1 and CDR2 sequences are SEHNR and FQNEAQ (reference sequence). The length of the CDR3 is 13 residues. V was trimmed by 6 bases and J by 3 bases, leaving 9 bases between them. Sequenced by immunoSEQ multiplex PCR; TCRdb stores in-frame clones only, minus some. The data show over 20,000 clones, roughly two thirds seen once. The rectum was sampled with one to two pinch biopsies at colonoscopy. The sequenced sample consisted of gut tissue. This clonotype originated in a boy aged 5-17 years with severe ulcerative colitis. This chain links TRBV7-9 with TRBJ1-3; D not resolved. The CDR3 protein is CASRTVVGNTIYF. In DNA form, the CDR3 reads TGTGCCAGCAGGACGGTAGTTGGAAACACCATATATTTT.